This T cell receptor beta chain was profiled in a study of regulatory T cells in long-lasting Graves disease. Study-wide results and limits: It is possible that accuracy was reduced by the small size of the sample. TRBV28, TRBJ1-2 and TRBJ2-5 emerged as the favored segments in persistent disease.

TCR beta libraries were built with iRepertoire HTBI primers and Arm-PCR of CDR3 regions. TCRdb recomputed calls from the multiplex PCR reads with MiXCR, one row per CDR3 protein. The sample consists of around 450,000 distinct CDR3 sequences, roughly 21% of them appearing once. The junction had 11 bases not matched to a gene; V was cut back by 2 bases and J by 2 bases. The CDR3 is made up of 17 amino acids. CDR1 is ENHRY and CDR2 is SYGVKD in the germline V gene. This clonotype has ten or more counts. Its matching antigen is unknown. This sample's time point: persistent/refractory GD, antithyroid drugs over 5 years with positive TRAb. PBMC RNA served as the TCR library source.

The sample was peripheral blood mononuclear cells (PBMCs), taken when the disease was refractory, from a patient treated with antithyroid drugs. V is TRBV10-3 and J is TRBJ2-5; 7 positions match TRBD2. The source is a female donor with Graves disease. CDR3 DNA sequence: TGTGCCATCAGTGAGGCGGCGGGGGACTCCCCTCAAGAGACCCAGTACTTC. Translation gives CAISEAAGDSPQETQYF.